The clone carrying this T cell receptor beta chain is a singleton in its sample. Its antigen is as yet unknown. Pooling covered second doses at about 4 or about 12 weeks. The CDR3 covers 15 residues. Germline CDR1 and CDR2: LGHDT and YNNKEL (reference sequence). V gave up 1 base and J gave up 4 bases, with 8 bases separating them. The data are from a study of T cell responses to AZD1222 COVID-19 vaccine. Only in-frame clones appear in the TCRdb table, and some are missing; sequencing was by immunoSEQ multiplex PCR. The sample lists over 70,000 clones; roughly 87% were seen once. Study results and caveats: Donors were mostly white British, more females; clonal diversity possibly underestimated. Baseline serology detected seropositivity in only a handful of AZD1222 recipients. Spike as a whole was targeted by vaccine-associated CD4 TCRs, dominant at 160-218 and 743-854.

Sequencing was performed on peripheral blood, taken 28 days after the second AZD1222 dose. J is TRBJ1-6 and V is TRBV3-1 (or the pseudogene TRBV3-2); D call uncertain. The sequence came from an adult who received the AZD1222 COVID-19 vaccine. The CDR3 here is CASSQGGGYNSPLHF. As DNA, the CDR3 is TGTGCCAGCAGCCAAGGGGGAGGGTATAATTCACCCCTCCACTTT.